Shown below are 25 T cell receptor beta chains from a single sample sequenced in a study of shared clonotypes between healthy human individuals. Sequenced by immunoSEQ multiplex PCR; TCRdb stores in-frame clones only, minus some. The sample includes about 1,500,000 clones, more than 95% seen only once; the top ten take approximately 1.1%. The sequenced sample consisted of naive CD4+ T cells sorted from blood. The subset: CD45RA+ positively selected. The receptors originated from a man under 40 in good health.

CDR3 in amino acids: CASSLGVSLATDTQYF. The CDR3 coding sequence is TGTGCCAGCAGCTTGGGGGTTTCTCTGGCCACAGATACGCAGTATTTT. The gene calls are TRBV7-3 and TRBJ2-3; the D call may be TRBD1 or TRBD2 (5 bases each). V lost 3 bases to trimming and J lost 2 bases, with 15 bases between them. In germline, CDR1 is SGHTA, CDR2 FQGTGA. This CDR3 has 16 residues. Based on the CDR3 plus reference TRBV7-3 and TRBJ2-3, the full variable domain is GAGVSQTPSNKVTEKGKYVELRCDPISGHTALYWYRQSLGQGPEFLIYFQGTGAADDSGLPNDRFFAVRPEGSVSTLKIQRTERGDSAVYLCASSLGVSLATDTQYFGPGTRLTVL.

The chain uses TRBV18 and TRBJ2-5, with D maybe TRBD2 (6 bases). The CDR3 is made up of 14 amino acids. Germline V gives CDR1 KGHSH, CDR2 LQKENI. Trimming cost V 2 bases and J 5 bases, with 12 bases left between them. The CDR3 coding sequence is TGTGCCAGCTCACCATCCTGGGAGGTGGAGACCCAGTACTTC. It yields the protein CASSPSWEVETQYF.

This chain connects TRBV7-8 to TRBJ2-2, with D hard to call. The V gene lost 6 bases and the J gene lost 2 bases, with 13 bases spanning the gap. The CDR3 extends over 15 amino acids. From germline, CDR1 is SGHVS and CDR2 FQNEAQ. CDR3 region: CASSLLLTNTGELFF. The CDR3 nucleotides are TGTGCCAGCAGTCTTCTGCTAACAAACACCGGGGAGCTGTTTTTT.

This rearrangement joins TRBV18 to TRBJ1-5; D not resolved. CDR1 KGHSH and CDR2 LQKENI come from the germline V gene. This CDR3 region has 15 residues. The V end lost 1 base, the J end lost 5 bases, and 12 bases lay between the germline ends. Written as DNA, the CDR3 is TGTGCCAGCTCACCACAGGGAAACGTCCATCAGCCCCAGCATTTT. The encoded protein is CASSPQGNVHQPQHF.

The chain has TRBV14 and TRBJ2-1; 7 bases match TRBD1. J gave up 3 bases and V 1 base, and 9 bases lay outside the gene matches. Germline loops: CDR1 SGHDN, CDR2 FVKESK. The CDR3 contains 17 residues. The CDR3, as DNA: TGTGCCAGCAGCCAAGGACAACAGGGGTCGCTCTACAATGAGCAGTTCTTC. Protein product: CASSQGQQGSLYNEQFF.

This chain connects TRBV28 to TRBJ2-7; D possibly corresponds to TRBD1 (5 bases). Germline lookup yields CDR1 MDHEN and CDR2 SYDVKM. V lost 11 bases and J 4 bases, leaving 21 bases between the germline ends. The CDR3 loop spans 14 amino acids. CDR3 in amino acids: CASSSFGRGYEQYF. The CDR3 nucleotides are TGTGCCTCAAGCAGCTTCGGAAGGGGTTACGAGCAGTACTTC.

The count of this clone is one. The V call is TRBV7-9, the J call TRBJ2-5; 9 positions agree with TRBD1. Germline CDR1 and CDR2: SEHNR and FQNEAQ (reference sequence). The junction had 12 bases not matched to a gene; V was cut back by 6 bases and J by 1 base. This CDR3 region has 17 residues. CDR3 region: CASSEAGGTGSQETQYF. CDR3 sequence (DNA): TGTGCCAGCAGTGAAGCGGGTGGGACAGGGTCCCAAGAGACCCAGTACTTC.

The CDR3 sequence: CASSYSKAGDGYTF. The CDR3 DNA reads TGTGCCAGCAGTTACTCGAAGGCAGGAGATGGCTACACCTTC. This sequence joins TRBV6-6 and TRBJ1-2; no reliable D call. This CDR3 is 14 amino acids long. Germline CDR1 reads MNHNY; CDR2 reads SVGAGI (reference sequence). V was cut by 0 bases and J by 6 bases, with 11 bases left in between.

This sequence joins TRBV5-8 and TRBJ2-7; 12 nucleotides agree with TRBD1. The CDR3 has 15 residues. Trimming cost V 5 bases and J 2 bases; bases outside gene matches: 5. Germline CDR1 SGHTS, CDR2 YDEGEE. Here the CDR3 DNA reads TGTGCCAGCAGTGAAGGGGACAGGGGGCCCTACGAGCAGTACTTC. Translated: CASSEGDRGPYEQYF.

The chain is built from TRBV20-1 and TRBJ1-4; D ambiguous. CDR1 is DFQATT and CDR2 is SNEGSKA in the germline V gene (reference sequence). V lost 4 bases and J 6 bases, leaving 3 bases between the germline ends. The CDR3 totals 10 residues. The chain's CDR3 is CSANHEKLFF. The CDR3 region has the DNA TGCAGTGCTAATCATGAAAAACTGTTTTTT.

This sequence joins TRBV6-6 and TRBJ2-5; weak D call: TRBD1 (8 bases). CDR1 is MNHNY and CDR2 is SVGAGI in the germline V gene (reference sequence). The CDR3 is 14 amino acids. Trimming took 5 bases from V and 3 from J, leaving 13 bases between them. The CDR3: CASSGQGGKETQYF. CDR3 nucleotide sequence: TGTGCCAGCAGTGGACAGGGAGGGAAAGAGACCCAGTACTTC.

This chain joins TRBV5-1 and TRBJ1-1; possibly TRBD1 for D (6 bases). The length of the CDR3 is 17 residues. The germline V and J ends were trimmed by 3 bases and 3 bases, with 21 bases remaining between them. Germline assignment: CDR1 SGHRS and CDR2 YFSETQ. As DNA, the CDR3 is TGCGCCAGCAGCTCGGACTTTGGACAGCTTGGGGACACTGAAGCTTTCTTT. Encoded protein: CASSSDFGQLGDTEAFF.

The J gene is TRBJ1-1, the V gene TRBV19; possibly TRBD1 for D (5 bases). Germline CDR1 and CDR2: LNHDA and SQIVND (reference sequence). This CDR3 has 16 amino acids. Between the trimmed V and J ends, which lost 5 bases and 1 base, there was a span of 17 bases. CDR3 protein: CASSPTGSQRNTEAFF. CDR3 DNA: TGTGCCAGTAGTCCAACAGGTTCCCAGAGGAACACTGAAGCTTTCTTT.

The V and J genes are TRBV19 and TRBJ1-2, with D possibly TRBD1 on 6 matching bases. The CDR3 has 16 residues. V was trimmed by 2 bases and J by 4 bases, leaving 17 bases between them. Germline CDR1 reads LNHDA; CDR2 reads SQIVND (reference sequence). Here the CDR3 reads CASSISPAGVIYGYTF. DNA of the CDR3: TGTGCCAGTAGTATATCCCCGGCAGGGGTCATCTATGGCTACACCTTC.

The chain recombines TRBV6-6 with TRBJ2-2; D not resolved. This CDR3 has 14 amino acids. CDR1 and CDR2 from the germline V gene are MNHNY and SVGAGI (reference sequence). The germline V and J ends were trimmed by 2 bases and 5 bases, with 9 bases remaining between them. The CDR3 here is CASSYERFTGELFF. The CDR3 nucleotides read TGTGCCAGCAGTTACGAACGGTTTACCGGGGAGCTGTTTTTT.

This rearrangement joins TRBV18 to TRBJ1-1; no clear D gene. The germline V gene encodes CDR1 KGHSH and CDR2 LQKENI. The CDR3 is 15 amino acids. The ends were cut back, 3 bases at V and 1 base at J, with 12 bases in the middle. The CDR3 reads CASSPVISQNTEAFF. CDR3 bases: TGTGCCAGCTCACCGGTGATCAGCCAGAACACTGAAGCTTTCTTT.

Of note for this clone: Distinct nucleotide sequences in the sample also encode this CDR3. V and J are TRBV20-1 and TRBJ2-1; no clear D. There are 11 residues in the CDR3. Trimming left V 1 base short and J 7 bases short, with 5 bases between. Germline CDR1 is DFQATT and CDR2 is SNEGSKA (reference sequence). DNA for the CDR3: TGCAGTGCTAGAGCGGAGAATGAGCAGTTCTTC. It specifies CSARAENEQFF.

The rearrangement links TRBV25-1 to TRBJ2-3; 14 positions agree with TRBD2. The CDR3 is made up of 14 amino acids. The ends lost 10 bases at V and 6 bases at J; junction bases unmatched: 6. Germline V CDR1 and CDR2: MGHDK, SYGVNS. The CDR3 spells CATSTSGRADTQYF. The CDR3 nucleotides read TGTGCCACTTCGACTAGCGGGAGGGCCGATACGCAGTATTTT.

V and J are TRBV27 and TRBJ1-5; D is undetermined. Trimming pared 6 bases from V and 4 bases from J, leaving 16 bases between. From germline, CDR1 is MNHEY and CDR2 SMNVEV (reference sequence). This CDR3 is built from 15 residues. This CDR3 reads CASRAWPVQNQPQHF. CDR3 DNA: TGTGCCAGCAGGGCGTGGCCAGTGCAAAATCAGCCCCAGCATTTT.

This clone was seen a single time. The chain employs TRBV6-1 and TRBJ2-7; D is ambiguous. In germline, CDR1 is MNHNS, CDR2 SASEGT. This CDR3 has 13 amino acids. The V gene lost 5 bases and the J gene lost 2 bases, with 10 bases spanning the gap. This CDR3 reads CASSSHSTYEQYF. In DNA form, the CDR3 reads TGTGCCAGCAGTTCCCACAGTACCTACGAGCAGTACTTC.

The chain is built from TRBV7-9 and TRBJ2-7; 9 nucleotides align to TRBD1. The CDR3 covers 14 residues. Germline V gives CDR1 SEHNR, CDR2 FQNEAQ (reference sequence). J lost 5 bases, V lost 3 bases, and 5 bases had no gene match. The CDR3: CASSFRDRANEQYF. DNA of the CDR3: TGTGCCAGCAGCTTTAGGGACAGGGCAAACGAGCAGTACTTC. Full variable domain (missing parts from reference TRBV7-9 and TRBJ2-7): DTGVSQNPRHKITKRGQNVTFRCDPISEHNRLYWYRQTLGQGPEFLTYFQNEAQLEKSRLLSDRFSAERPKGSFSTLEIQRTEQGDSAMYLCASSFRDRANEQYFGPGTRLTVT.

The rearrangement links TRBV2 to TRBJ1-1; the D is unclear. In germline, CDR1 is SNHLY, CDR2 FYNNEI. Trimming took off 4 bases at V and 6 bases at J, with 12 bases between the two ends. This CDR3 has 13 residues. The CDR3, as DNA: TGTGCCAGCAGTGCTCTGACACCTCCTGAAGCTTTCTTT. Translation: CASSALTPPEAFF.

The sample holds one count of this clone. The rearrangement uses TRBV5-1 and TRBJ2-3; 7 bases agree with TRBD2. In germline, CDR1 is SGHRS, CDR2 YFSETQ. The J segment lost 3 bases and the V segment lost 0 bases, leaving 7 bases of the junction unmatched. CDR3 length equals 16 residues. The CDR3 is CASSLALGGRTDTQYF. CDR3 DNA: TGCGCCAGCAGCTTGGCCCTGGGAGGGCGGACAGATACGCAGTATTTT.

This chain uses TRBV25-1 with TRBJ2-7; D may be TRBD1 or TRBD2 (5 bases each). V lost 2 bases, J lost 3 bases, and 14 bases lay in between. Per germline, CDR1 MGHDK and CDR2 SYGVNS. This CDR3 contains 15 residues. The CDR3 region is CASSEPRGRGYEQYF. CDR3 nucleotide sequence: TGTGCCAGCAGTGAACCCCGGGGCCGGGGCTACGAGCAGTACTTC.

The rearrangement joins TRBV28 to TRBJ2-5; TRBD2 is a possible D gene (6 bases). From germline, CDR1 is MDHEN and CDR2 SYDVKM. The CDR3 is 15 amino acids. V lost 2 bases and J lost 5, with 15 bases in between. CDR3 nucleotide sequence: TGTGCCAGCAGTTTAGGGGGGAAAAGACGGGAGACCCAGTACTTC. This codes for CASSLGGKRRETQYF.